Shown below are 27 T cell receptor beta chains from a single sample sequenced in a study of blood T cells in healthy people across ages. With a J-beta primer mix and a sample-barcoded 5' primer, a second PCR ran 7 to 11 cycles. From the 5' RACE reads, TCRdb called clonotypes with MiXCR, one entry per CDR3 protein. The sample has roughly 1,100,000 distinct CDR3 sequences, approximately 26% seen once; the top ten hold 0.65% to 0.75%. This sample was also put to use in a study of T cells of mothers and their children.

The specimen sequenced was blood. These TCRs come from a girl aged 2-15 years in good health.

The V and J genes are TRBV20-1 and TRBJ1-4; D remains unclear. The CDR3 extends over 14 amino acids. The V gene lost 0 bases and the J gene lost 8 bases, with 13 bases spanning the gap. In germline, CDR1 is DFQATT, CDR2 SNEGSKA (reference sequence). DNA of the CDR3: TGCAGTGCTAGAGATACCGCAGGAGGGGAAAAACTGTTTTTT. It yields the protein CSARDTAGGEKLFF.

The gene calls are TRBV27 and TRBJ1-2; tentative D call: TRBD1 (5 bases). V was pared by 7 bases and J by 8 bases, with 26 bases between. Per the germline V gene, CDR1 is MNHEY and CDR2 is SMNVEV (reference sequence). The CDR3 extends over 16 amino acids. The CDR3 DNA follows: TGTGCCAGCAAAGATTGGGGGAAGGGGCGCGTCGGAGGCTACACCTTC. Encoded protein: CASKDWGKGRVGGYTF.

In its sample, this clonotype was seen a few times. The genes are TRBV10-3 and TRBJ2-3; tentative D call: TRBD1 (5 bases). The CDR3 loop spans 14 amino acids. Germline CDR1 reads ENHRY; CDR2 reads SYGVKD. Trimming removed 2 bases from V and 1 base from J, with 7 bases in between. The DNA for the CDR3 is TGTGCCATCAGTGAGATAGGGGGCACAGATACGCAGTATTTT. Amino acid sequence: CAISEIGGTDTQYF.

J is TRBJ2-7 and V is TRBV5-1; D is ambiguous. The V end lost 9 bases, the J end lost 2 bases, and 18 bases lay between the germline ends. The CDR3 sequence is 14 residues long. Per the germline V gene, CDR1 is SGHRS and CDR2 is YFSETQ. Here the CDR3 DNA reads TGCGCCACGTGGTCGGGTTTTGGGACCTACGAGCAGTACTTC. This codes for CATWSGFGTYEQYF.

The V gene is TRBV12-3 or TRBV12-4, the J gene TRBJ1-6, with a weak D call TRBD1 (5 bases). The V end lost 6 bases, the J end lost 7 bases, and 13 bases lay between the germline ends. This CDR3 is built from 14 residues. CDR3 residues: CASSLTDGNSPLHF. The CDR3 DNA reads TGTGCCAGCAGCCTGACAGACGGCAATTCACCCCTCCACTTT.

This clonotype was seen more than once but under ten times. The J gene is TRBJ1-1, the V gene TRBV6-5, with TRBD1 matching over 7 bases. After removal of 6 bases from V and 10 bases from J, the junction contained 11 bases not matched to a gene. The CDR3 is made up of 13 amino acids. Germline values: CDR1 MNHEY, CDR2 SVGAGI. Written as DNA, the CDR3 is TGTGCCAGCAGCACAGGGGTCGCCTCTGGAGCTTTCTTT. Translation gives CASSTGVASGAFF.

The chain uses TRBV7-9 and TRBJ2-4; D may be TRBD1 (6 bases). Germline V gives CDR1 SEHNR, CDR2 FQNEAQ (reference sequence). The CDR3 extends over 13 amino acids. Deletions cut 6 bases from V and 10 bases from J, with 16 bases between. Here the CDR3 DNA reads TGTGCCAGCAGACCCCATGAGGGGGTAATTCAGTACTTC. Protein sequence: CASRPHEGVIQYF.

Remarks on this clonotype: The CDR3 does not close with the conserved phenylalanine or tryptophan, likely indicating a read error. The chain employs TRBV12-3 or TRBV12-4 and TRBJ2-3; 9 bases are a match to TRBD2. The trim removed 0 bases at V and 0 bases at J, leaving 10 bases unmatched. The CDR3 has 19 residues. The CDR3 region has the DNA TGTGCCAGCAGTTTAGCGCTCTTGGTGGCGGGAGGGAGCACAGATACGCAGTATTCT. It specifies CASSLALLVAGGSTDTQYS.

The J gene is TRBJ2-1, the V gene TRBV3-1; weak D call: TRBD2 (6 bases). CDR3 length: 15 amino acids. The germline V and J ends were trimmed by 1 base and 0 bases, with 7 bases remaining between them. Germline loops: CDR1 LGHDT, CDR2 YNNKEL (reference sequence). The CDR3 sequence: CASSQVGGSYNEQFF. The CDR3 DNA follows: TGTGCCAGCAGCCAAGTGGGGGGCTCCTACAATGAGCAGTTCTTC.

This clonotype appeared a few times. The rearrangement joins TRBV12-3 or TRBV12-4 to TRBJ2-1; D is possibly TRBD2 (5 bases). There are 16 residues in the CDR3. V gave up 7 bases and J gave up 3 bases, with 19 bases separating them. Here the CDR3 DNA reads TGTGCCAGCACTAGAGCGGTCGAACACTACTACAATGAGCAGTTCTTC. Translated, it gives CASTRAVEHYYNEQFF.

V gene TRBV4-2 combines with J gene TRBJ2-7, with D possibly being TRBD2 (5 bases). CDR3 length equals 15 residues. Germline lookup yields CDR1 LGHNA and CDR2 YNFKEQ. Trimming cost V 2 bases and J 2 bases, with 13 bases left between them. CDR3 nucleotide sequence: TGTGCCAGCAGCCAAAATAGCGAGCCCACCTACGAGCAGTACTTC. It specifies CASSQNSEPTYEQYF.

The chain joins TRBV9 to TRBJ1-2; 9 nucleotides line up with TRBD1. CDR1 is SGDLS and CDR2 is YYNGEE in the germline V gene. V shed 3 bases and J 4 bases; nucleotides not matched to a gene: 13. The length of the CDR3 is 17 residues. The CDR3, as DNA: TGTGCCAGCAGCGCCCGATCCGGGACAGGGAGTTTCTATGGCTACACCTTC. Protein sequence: CASSARSGTGSFYGYTF.

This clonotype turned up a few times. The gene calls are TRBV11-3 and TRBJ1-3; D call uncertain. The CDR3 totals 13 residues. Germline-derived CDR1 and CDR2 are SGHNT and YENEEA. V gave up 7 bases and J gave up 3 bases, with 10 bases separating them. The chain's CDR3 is CASTRGFGNTIYF. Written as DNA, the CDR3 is TGTGCCAGCACCAGAGGGTTTGGAAACACCATATATTTT. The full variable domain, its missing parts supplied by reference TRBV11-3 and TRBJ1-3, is EAGVVQSPRYKIIEKKQPVAFWCNPISGHNTLYWYLQNLGQGPELLIRYENEEAVDDSQLPKDRFSAERLKGVDSTLKIQPAELGDSAVYLCASTRGFGNTIYFGEGSWLTVV.

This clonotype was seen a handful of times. The DNA of the CDR3 is TGCGCCAGCACACAGGGGGCTGACAATGAGCAGTTCTTC. Its translation: CASTQGADNEQFF. V usage is TRBV23-1 and J usage is TRBJ2-5; 9 positions match TRBD1. TRBJ2-1 explains the end of the DNA better; the J call may be wrong. TRBV23-1 is identified as an open reading frame with a role that is uncertain. This CDR3 spans 13 amino acids.

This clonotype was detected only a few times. The CDR3 here is CASSYDRASNQPQHF. Here the CDR3 DNA reads TGTGCCAGCAGTTACGACAGGGCAAGCAATCAGCCCCAGCATTTT. The V call is TRBV6-6, the J call TRBJ1-5; 7 bases map to TRBD1. Unmatched junction bases numbered 2, after V lost 2 bases and J lost 1 base. This CDR3 has 15 residues. Germline V lookup: CDR1 MNHNY, CDR2 SVGAGI (reference sequence).

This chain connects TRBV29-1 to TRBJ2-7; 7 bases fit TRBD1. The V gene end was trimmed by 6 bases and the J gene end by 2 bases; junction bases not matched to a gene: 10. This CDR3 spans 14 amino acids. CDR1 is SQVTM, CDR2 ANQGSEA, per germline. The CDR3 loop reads CSVINRGRAYEQYF. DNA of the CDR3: TGCAGCGTAATTAACAGGGGAAGGGCCTACGAGCAGTACTTC.

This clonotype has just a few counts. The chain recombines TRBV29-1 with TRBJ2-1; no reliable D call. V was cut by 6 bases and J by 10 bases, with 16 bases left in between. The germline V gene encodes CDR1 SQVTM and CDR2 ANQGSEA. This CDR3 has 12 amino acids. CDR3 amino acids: CSVWMGPSEQFF. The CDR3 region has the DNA TGCAGCGTATGGATGGGCCCCTCGGAGCAGTTCTTC.

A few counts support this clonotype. CDR3 residues: CASSYLAGGAETQYF. As DNA, the CDR3 is TGTGCCAGCAGCTACCTAGCGGGAGGCGCGGAGACCCAGTACTTC. The chain couples TRBV7-9 to TRBJ2-5; 11 bases fit TRBD2. This CDR3 region has 15 residues. V lost 4 bases and J lost 5; bases outside the gene matches: 6. The V gene's germline CDR1 is SEHNR and CDR2 FQNEAQ (reference sequence).

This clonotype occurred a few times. As DNA, the CDR3 is TGTGCCAGCAGTTTAACAGGGTACAATGGCTACACCTTC. Protein sequence: CASSLTGYNGYTF. The genes are TRBV12-3 or TRBV12-4 and TRBJ1-2; D may be TRBD1 (6 bases). The CDR3 consists of 13 residues. Deletions cut 2 bases from V and 6 bases from J, with 10 bases between.

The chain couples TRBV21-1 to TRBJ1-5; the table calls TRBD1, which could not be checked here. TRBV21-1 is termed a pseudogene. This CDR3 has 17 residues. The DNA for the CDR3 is TGTGCCAGCAGCAAAGAGGTGGGGTTGACAGGGTTACAGCCCCAGCATTTT. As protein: CASSKEVGLTGLQPQHF.

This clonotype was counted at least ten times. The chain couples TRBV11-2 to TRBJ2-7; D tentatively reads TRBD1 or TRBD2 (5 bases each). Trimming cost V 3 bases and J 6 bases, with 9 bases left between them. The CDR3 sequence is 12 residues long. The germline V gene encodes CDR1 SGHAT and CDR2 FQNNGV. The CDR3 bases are TGTGCCAGCAGCTTGGATGGGGGCGAGCAGTACTTC. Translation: CASSLDGGEQYF.

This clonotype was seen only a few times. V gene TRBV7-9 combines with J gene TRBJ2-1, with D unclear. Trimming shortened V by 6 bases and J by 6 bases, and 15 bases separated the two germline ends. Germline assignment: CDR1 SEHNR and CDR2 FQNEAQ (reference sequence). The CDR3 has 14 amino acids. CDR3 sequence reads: CASSSLGSSNEQFF. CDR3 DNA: TGTGCCAGCAGTTCCTTGGGGTCTTCCAATGAGCAGTTCTTC. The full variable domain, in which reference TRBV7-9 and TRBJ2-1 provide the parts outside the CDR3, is DTGVSQNPRHKITKRGQNVTFRCDPISEHNRLYWYRQTLGQGPEFLTYFQNEAQLEKSRLLSDRFSAERPKGSFSTLEIQRTEQGDSAMYLCASSSLGSSNEQFFGPGTRLTVL.

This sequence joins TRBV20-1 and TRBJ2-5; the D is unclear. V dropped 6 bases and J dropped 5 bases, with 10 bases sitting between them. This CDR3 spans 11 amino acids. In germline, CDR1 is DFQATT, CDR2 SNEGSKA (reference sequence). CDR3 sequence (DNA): TGCAGTGCATTAGCCGGTGAGACCCAGTACTTC. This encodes CSALAGETQYF.

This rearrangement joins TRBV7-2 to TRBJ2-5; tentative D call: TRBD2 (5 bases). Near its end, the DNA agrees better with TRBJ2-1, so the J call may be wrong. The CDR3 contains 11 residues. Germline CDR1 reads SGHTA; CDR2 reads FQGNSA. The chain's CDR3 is CASSPPRGQFF. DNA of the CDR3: TGTGCCAGCAGCCCCCCCCGGGGGCAGTTCTTC.

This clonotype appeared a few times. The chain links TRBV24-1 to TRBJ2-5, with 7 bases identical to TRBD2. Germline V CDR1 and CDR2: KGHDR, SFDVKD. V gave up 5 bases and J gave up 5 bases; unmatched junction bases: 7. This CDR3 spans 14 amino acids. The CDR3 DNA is TGTGCCACCAGTGTCGGGGAGGGCCGGGAGACCCAGTACTTC. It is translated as CATSVGEGRETQYF.

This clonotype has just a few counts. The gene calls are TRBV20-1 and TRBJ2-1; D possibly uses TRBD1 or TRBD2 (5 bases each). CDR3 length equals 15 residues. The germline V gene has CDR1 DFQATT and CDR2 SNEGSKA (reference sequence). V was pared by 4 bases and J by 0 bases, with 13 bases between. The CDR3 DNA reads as TGCAGTGCTACAGACCCAGGGAGCTCCTACAATGAGCAGTTCTTC. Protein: CSATDPGSSYNEQFF.

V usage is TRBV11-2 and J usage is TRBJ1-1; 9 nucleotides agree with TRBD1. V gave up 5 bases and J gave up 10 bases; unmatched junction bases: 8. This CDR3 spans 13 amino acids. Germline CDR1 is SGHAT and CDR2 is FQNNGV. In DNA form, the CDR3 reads TGTGCCAGCAGCCCAGGACAGGGGACATCAGCTTTCTTT. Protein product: CASSPGQGTSAFF.